The rows below give T cell receptor beta chains drawn from one sample of a study of T cell responses to AZD1222 COVID-19 vaccine. Some clones are missing from TCRdb's copy, which holds only in-frame ones; the method was immunoSEQ multiplex PCR. This repertoire shows under 200,000 clones, more than 75% found once; its top ten account for 25% to 30%. The sample consisted of peripheral blood, taken 28 days after the second AZD1222 dose. All receptors come from an adult who received the AZD1222 COVID-19 vaccine. CDR3s include the opening cysteine and the closing phenylalanine or tryptophan. A D gene is named only where the DNA matches it firmly. Clone size is given for some rows only: seen once, a few or many times, or a class if the clone is expanded.

TRBV21-1	16	-	-	TRBJ1-1	CASSKVQGRVNTEAFF	TGTGCCAGCAGCAAAGTGCAGGGGCGGGTGAACACTGAAGCTTTCTTT
TRBV4-3	15	-	TRBD1	TRBJ2-7	CASSLQGQGGYEQYF	TGCGCCAGCAGCCTCCAGGGACAGGGAGGGTACGAGCAGTACTTC
TRBV7-3	16	-	TRBD1	TRBJ2-2	CASSPTRDRNTGELFF	TGTGCCAGCAGCCCAACCCGGGACAGGAACACCGGGGAGCTGTTTTTT
TRBV28	12	-	-	TRBJ1-2	CASSSSGYAYTF	TGTGCCAGCAGTTCTTCAGGGTATGCCTACACCTTC
TRBV5-1	17	once	TRBD2	TRBJ2-1	CASSLWLSGIGGDEQFF	TGCGCCAGCAGCTTGTGGTTGAGCGGGATAGGAGGAGATGAGCAGTTCTTC
TRBV5-4	13	-	TRBD1	TRBJ1-2	CASRRQGGYGYTF	TGTGCCAGCAGACGACAGGGGGGCTATGGCTACACCTTC
TRBV19	13	-	-	TRBJ1-5	CASSLQRNQPQHF	TGTGCCAGTAGTCTACAGAGAAATCAGCCCCAGCATTTT
TRBV30	13	-	-	TRBJ2-5	CAWSVRAEETQYF	TGTGCCTGGAGTGTGCGAGCGGAAGAGACCCAGTACTTC
TRBV7-2	16	-	TRBD1	TRBJ2-2	CASSSHGTGNTGELFF	TGTGCCAGCAGCTCCCACGGGACAGGGAACACCGGGGAGCTGTTTTTT
TRBV7-6	15	-	TRBD1	TRBJ2-7	CASSPGTASSYEQYF	TGTGCCAGCAGCCCCGGGACAGCAAGCTCCTACGAGCAGTACTTC
TRBV7-2	15	-	TRBD2	TRBJ2-1	CASSLFGAGGSEQFF	TGTGCCAGCAGCTTATTTGGAGCGGGAGGGAGCGAGCAGTTCTTC
TRBV4-2	16	once	-	TRBJ2-7	CASSQDLLATASEQYF	TGTGCCAGCAGCCAAGATCTCCTAGCGACGGCGTCGGAGCAGTACTTC
TRBV6-2/TRBV6-3	14	-	TRBD2	TRBJ2-7	CASSYKSGNYEQYF	TGTGCCAGCAGTTATAAAAGCGGGAACTACGAGCAGTACTTC
TRBV27	13	-	TRBD2	TRBJ2-5	CASRSGNEETQYF	TGTGCCAGCAGAAGCGGGAATGAAGAGACCCAGTACTTC
TRBV15	13	-	-	TRBJ2-3	CATKGGHTDTQYF	TGTGCCACTAAGGGGGGACACACAGATACGCAGTATTTT
TRBV5-1	14	-	-	TRBJ2-5	CASSFWGQQETQYF	TGCGCCAGCAGCTTTTGGGGACAACAAGAGACCCAGTACTTC
TRBV4-2	15	-	-	TRBJ1-5	CASSQDWYSNQPQHF	TGTGCCAGCAGCCAAGATTGGTATAGCAATCAGCCCCAGCATTTT
TRBV12-3/TRBV12-4	12	-	TRBD1	TRBJ1-2	CASNQGGYGYTF	TGTGCCAGCAACCAGGGGGGCTATGGCTACACCTTC
TRBV30	14	-	-	TRBJ2-6	CAARQDSGANVLTF	TGTGCCGCCCGACAAGACTCTGGGGCCAACGTCCTGACTTTC
TRBV10-3	17	-	TRBD1	TRBJ2-7	CAISDSRTGSRSYEQYF	TGTGCCATCAGTGACTCCCGGACAGGGTCTAGGTCCTACGAGCAGTACTTC
TRBV18	15	-	-	TRBJ2-4	CASSPPAGAKNIQYF	TGTGCCAGCTCACCACCTGCTGGTGCCAAAAACATTCAGTACTTC
TRBV5-8	15	-	TRBD2	TRBJ2-7	CASSLAGTSGYEQYF	TGTGCCAGCAGCCTAGCCGGGACTAGCGGCTACGAGCAGTACTTC
TRBV4-1	15	-	TRBD2	TRBJ2-7	CASSLGTSGFYEQYF	TGCGCCAGCAGCCTGGGGACTAGCGGGTTTTACGAGCAGTACTTC
TRBV7-9	12	once	-	TRBJ1-1	CASSPTATEAFF	TGTGCCAGCAGCCCCACAGCCACTGAAGCTTTCTTT
TRBV24-1	17	-	TRBD2	TRBJ2-5	CATSDRSRGLAQETQYF	TGTGCCACCAGTGATAGGAGTCGGGGACTAGCCCAAGAGACCCAGTACTTC
TRBV9	15	-	-	TRBJ2-3	CASSSPTGGTDTQYF	TGTGCCAGCAGCTCACCCACGGGGGGCACAGATACGCAGTATTTT
TRBV29-1	12	-	-	TRBJ2-1	CSVARGTNEQFF	TGCAGCGTGGCACGGGGGACGAATGAGCAGTTCTTC
TRBV9	14	-	-	TRBJ2-7	CASSEGTSAYEQYF	TGTGCCAGCAGCGAGGGGACAAGCGCCTACGAGCAGTACTTC
TRBV9	16	once	TRBD2	TRBJ2-7	CASSPRGSGSLYEQYF	TGTGCCAGCAGCCCACGGGGTAGCGGGAGTCTGTACGAGCAGTACTTC
TRBV6-5	14	-	-	TRBJ1-1	CASSYSGFDTEAFF	TGTGCCAGCAGTTACTCGGGATTCGACACTGAAGCTTTCTTT
TRBV12-3/TRBV12-4	11	-	TRBD1	TRBJ2-4	CASRTGSIQYF	TGTGCCAGCAGGACAGGGAGCATTCAGTACTTC
TRBV7-2	14	-	-	TRBJ1-1	CASSLVRGNTEAFF	TGTGCCAGCAGCTTAGTGAGAGGGAACACTGAAGCTTTCTTT
TRBV7-6	13	-	-	TRBJ2-7	CASSPAIPTEQYF	TGTGCCAGCAGCCCAGCCATTCCAACCGAGCAGTACTTC
TRBV6-2/TRBV6-3	13	-	-	TRBJ2-7	CASSQTVPYEQYF	TGTGCCAGCAGTCAGACGGTCCCCTACGAGCAGTACTTC
TRBV7-6	14	-	-	TRBJ1-5	CASSGGGSNQPQHF	TGTGCCAGCAGCGGTGGGGGTAGCAATCAGCCCCAGCATTTT
TRBV28	14	-	-	TRBJ1-2	CASSFIRAPYGYTF	TGTGCCAGCAGTTTTATCCGAGCCCCCTATGGCTACACCTTC
TRBV3-1/TRBV3-2	16	once	TRBD1	TRBJ2-1	CASSLMGQALGNEQFF	TGTGCCAGCAGCTTGATGGGACAGGCCTTGGGAAATGAGCAGTTCTTC
TRBV7-2	15	-	-	TRBJ1-1	CASSLDSLVNTEAFF	TGTGCCAGCAGCTTAGACAGCTTAGTTAACACTGAAGCTTTCTTT